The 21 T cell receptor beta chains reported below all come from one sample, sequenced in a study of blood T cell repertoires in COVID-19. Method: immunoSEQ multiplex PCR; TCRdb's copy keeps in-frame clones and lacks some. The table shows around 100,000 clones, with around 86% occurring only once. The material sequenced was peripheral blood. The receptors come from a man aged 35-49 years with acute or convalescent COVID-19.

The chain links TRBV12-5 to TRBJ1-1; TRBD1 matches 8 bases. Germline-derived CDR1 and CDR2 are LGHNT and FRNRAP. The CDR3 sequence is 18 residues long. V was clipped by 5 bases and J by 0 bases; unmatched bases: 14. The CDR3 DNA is TGTGCTAGTGGTCCCTACTTTGGACAGGGATATATGAACACTGAAGCTTTCTTT. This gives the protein CASGPYFGQGYMNTEAFF. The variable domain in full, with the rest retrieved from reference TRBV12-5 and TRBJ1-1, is DARVTQTPRHKVTEMGQEVTMRCQPILGHNTVFWYRQTMMQGLELLAYFRNRAPLDDSGMPKDRFSAEMPDATLATLKIQPSEPRDSAVYFCASGPYFGQGYMNTEAFFGQGTRLTVV.

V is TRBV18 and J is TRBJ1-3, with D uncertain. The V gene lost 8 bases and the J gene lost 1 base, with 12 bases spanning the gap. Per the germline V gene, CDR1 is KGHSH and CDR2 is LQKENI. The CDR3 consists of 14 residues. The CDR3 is CASTTSGSGNTIYF. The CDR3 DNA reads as TGTGCCAGCACCACCTCCGGTTCTGGAAACACCATATATTTT.

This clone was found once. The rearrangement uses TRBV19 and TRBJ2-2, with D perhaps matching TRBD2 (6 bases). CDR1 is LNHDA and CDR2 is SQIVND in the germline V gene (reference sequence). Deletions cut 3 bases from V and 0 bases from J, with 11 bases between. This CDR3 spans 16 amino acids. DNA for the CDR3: TGTGCCAGTAGTATGATAGCGGATACGAACACCGGGGAGCTGTTTTTT. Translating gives CASSMIADTNTGELFF.

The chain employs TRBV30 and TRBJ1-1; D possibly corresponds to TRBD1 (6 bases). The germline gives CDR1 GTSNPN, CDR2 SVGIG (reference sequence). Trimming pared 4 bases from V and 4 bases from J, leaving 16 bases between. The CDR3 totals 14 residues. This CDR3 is CAWIQGGFGTEAFF. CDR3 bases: TGTGCCTGGATACAGGGCGGATTCGGCACTGAAGCTTTCTTT.

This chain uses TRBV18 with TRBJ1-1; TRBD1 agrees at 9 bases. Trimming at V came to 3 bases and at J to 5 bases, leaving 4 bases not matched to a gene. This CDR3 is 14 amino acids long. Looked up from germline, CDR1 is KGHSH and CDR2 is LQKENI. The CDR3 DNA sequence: TGTGCCAGCTCACCCGGGACAGGGTCGACTGAAGCTTTCTTT. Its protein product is CASSPGTGSTEAFF. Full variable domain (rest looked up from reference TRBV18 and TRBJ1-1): NAGVMQNPRHLVRRRGQEARLRCSPMKGHSHVYWYRQLPEEGLKFMVYLQKENIIDESGMPKERFSAEFPKEGPSILRIQQVVRGDSAAYFCASSPGTGSTEAFFGQGTRLTVV.

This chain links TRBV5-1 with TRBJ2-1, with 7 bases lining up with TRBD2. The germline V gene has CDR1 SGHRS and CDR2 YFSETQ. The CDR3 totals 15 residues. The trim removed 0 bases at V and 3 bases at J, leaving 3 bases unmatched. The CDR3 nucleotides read TGCGCCAGCAGCTTGGACGGGGGGAACTACAATGAGCAGTTCTTC. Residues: CASSLDGGNYNEQFF.

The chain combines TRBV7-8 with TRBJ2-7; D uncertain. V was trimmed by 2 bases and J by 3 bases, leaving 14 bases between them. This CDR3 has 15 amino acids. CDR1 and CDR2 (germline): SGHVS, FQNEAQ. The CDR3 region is CASSLTLFAGYEQYF. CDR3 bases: TGTGCCAGCAGCTTAACGCTCTTCGCCGGCTACGAGCAGTACTTC.

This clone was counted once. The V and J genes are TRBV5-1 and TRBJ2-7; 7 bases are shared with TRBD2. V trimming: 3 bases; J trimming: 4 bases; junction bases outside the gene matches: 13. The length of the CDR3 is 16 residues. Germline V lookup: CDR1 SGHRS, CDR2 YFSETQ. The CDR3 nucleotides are TGCGCCAGCAGCTCTGGGTTGGCTAGCGGAATTTACGAGCAGTACTTC. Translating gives CASSSGLASGIYEQYF.

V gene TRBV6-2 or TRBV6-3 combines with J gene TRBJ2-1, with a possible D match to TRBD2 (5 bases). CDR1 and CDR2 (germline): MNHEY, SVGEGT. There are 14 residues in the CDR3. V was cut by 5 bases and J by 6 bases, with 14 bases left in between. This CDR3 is CASSTPGGSNEQFF. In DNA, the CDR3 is TGTGCCAGCAGTACACCAGGAGGTAGCAATGAGCAGTTCTTC.

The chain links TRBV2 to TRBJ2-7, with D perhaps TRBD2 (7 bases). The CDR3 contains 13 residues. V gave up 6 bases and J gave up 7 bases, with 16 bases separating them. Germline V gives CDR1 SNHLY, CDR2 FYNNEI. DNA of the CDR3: TGTGCCAGCAGAACTACGAGGGGGGGAGAGCAGTACTTC. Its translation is CASRTTRGGEQYF.

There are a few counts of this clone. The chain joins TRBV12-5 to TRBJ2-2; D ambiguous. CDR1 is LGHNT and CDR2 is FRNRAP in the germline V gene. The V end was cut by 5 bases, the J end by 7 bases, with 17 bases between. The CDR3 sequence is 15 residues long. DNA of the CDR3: TGTGCTAGTGGTCCCCCCGCCCTCTACGGCGGGGAGCTGTTTTTT. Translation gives CASGPPALYGGELFF.

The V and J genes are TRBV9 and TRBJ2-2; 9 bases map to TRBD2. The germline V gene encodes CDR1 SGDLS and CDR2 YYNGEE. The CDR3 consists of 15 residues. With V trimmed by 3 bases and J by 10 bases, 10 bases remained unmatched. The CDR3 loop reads CASSEAGGTTPELFF. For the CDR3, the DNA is TGTGCCAGCAGCGAAGCGGGGGGTACCACCCCGGAGCTGTTTTTT.

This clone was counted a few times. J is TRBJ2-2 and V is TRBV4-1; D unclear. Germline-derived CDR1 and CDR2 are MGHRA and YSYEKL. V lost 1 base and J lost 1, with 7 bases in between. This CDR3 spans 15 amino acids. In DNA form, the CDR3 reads TGCGCCAGCAGCCAAGTTGAGGAGAACACCGGGGAGCTGTTTTTT. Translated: CASSQVEENTGELFF.

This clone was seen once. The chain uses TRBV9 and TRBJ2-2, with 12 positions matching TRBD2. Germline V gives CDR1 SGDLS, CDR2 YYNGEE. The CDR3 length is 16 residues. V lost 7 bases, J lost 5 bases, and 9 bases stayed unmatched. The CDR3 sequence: CASDTSGRPGTGELFF. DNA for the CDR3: TGTGCCAGCGACACTAGCGGGAGGCCCGGGACCGGGGAGCTGTTTTTT.

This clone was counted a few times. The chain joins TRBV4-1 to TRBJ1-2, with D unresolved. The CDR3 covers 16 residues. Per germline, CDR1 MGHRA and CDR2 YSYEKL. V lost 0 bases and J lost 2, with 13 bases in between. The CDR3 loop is CASSQETTRANYGYTF. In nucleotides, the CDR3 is TGCGCCAGCAGCCAAGAAACCACGAGGGCGAACTATGGCTACACCTTC.

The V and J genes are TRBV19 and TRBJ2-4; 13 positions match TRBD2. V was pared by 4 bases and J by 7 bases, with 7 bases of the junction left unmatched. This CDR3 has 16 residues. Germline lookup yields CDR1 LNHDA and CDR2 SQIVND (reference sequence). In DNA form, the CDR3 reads TGTGCCAGTAGTACGCGGACTAGCGGGAGCAGTAACATTCAGTACTTC. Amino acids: CASSTRTSGSSNIQYF.

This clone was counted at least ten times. The CDR3, as DNA: TGTGCTAGTGGCCCCGCCGGGGGTAGCAATCAGCCCCAGCATTTT. It yields the protein CASGPAGGSNQPQHF. The rearrangement joins TRBV12-5 to TRBJ1-5; D might be TRBD1 (5 bases). The CDR3 sequence is 15 residues long. V dropped 6 bases and J dropped 0 bases, with 12 bases sitting between them. Germline loops: CDR1 LGHNT, CDR2 FRNRAP.

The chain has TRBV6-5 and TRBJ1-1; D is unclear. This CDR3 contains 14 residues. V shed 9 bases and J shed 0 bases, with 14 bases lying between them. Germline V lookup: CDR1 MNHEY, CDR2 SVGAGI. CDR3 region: CASIVGLMNTEAFF. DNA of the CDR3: TGTGCCAGTATCGTCGGGTTGATGAACACTGAAGCTTTCTTT.

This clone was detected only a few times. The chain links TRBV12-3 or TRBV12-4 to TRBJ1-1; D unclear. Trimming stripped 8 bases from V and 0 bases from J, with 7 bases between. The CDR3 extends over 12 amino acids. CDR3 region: CASLRVNTEAFF. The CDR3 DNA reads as TGTGCCAGCTTGCGTGTGAACACTGAAGCTTTCTTT.

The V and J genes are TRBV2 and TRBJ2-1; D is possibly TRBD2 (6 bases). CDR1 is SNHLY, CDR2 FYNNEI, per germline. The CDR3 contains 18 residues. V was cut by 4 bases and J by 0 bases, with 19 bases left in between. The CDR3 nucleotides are TGTGCCAGCAGTGGGCGAGAGGTCGGGACTTACTCCTACAATGAGCAGTTCTTC. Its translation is CASSGREVGTYSYNEQFF.

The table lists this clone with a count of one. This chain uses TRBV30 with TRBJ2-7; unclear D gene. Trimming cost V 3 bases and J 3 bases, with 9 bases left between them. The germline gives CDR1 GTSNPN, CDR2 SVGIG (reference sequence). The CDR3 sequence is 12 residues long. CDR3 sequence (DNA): TGTGCCTGGAGCAGTCAGGACTACGAGCAGTACTTC. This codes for CAWSSQDYEQYF.